The rows below give T cell receptor beta chains drawn from one sample of a study of shared clonotypes between healthy human individuals. The protocol was immunoSEQ multiplex PCR, while the TCRdb copy is restricted to in-frame clones and leaves out a portion. The sample holds 2 million to 3 million clones, under 95% seen once. Sequenced sample: naive CD4+ T cells from PBMCs. These receptor sequences come from a man younger than 30 in good health. Some clones in this sample may be carry-over from other donors' samples. The CDR3 runs from the conserved cysteine through the conserved F or W. Fields, in order: D gene, V gene, J gene, clone size, CDR3 DNA, CDR3 protein. The D gene is left open where the match is weak. The size field is filled for only some rows; it gives once, few, many or a size class.

-	TRBV28	TRBJ2-2	-	TGTGCCAGCAGTTTGGAGGCCGCCCAGGGGACCGGGGAGCTGTTTTTT	CASSLEAAQGTGELFF
-	TRBV28	TRBJ2-1	-	TGTGCCAGCAGCACCCCCGCCTACAATGAGCAGTTCTTC	CASSTPAYNEQFF
TRBD2	TRBV7-2	TRBJ2-3	-	TGTGCCAGCAGCCAACTAGCGGGGGGCACAGATACGCAGTATTTT	CASSQLAGGTDTQYF
-	TRBV4-1	TRBJ2-2	-	TGCGCCAGCAGCCAAGACGGACAGATGAACACCGGGGAGCTGTTTTTT	CASSQDGQMNTGELFF
-	TRBV11-2	TRBJ1-3	-	TGTGCCAGCAGCCGCACAGATTCTGGAAACACCATATATTTT	CASSRTDSGNTIYF
TRBD2	TRBV28	TRBJ2-7	once	TGTGCGACTATTCGGGGGGGGAGCTACGAGCAGTACTTC	CATIRGGSYEQYF
-	TRBV6-1	TRBJ1-4	-	TGTGCCAGCATTCGAAGCGCCGGGGAAAAACTGTTTTTT	CASIRSAGEKLFF
-	TRBV19	TRBJ1-5	once	TGTGCCAGTAGTATAGTCACTAATAGTCAGCCCCAGCATTTT	CASSIVTNSQPQHF
TRBD1	TRBV18	TRBJ2-7	-	TGTGCCAGCTCACCAAGACAGGGGGGCACGTCCTACGAGCAGTACTTC	CASSPRQGGTSYEQYF
-	TRBV29-1	TRBJ1-1	few	TGCGCCGAAGGGGGTGGAAGGACAAACACTGAAGCTTTCTTT	CAEGGGRTNTEAFF
TRBD1	TRBV5-4	TRBJ1-2	once	TGTGCCAGCAGTTCACCAACAGGGGGCGCGACTGGCTACACCTTC	CASSSPTGGATGYTF
-	TRBV29-1	TRBJ2-5	-	TGCAGCGTTCGAACAGTGACCCAGTACTTC	CSVRTVTQYF
-	TRBV2	TRBJ2-6	-	TGTGCCAGCAGCCGACAGAGCTCTGTGGCCAACGTCCTGACTTTC	CASSRQSSVANVLTF
-	TRBV5-1	TRBJ1-2	-	TGCGCCAGCAGCTTCGAAACAGGGACCAACTATGGCTACACCTTC	CASSFETGTNYGYTF
TRBD2	TRBV7-9	TRBJ2-7	-	TGTGCCAGCAGCTTACTAGCGGGAGTGGGGGAGCAGTACTTC	CASSLLAGVGEQYF
-	TRBV2	TRBJ2-3	-	TGTGCAGTCGCCGGCACAGATACGCAGTATTTT	CAVAGTDTQYF
-	TRBV6-5	TRBJ1-6	-	TGTGCCAGCAGTTACTCGGGGTTTGGGTCACCCCTCCACTTT	CASSYSGFGSPLHF
-	TRBV5-1	TRBJ1-2	-	TGCGCCAGCAGCTTGACAGCAAGTAACTATGGCTACACCTTC	CASSLTASNYGYTF
-	TRBV11-3	TRBJ2-2	-	TGTGCCAGCAGCTCCAGGAGCACCGGGGAGCTGTTTTTT	CASSSRSTGELFF
-	TRBV5-6	TRBJ2-4	-	TGTGCCAGCAGCTTGTTGGCTATCGGTGGCATTCAGTACTTC	CASSLLAIGGIQYF
-	TRBV9	TRBJ2-1	-	TGTGCCAGCAGCGTACAGGCCAAACCCGACAATGAGCAGTTCTTC	CASSVQAKPDNEQFF
TRBD2	TRBV5-5	TRBJ2-1	-	TGTGCCAGCAGCTTGTCACTAGCGGGAGGCAATGAGCAGTTCTTC	CASSLSLAGGNEQFF
-	TRBV4-1	TRBJ2-4	-	TGCGCCAGCAGCCAGCTCAGCGTAGCCAAAAACATTCAGTACTTC	CASSQLSVAKNIQYF
-	TRBV28	TRBJ1-3	-	TGTGCCAGCAGCTATACGGGGGACATCTCTGGAAACACCATATATTTT	CASSYTGDISGNTIYF
-	TRBV2	TRBJ1-5	-	TGTGCCAGCAGTGAGGGTCGGACAGACAATCAGCCCCAGCATTTT	CASSEGRTDNQPQHF
TRBD2	TRBV28	TRBJ2-1	-	TGTGCCAGCAGTCCGTTGGGACTACCGTCGGGTGAGCAGTTCTTC	CASSPLGLPSGEQFF
TRBD2	TRBV5-1	TRBJ2-3	-	TGCGCCAGCAGGAGGCCTAGCGGAGCTAGCACAGATACGCAGTATTTT	CASRRPSGASTDTQYF
-	TRBV7-9	TRBJ2-7	-	TGTGCCAGCAGCCTCCCACCCGGCGATAGCTCCTACGAGCAGTACTTC	CASSLPPGDSSYEQYF
-	TRBV11-2	TRBJ2-1	-	TGTGCCAGCAGCCGGCCAAGCGTAACAGGGGAGCAGTTCTTC	CASSRPSVTGEQFF
-	TRBV5-1	TRBJ2-2	-	TGCGCCAGCAGCTTAAGAGTAGGTCCGAACACCGGGGAGCTGTTTTTT	CASSLRVGPNTGELFF
-	TRBV6-5	TRBJ2-1	-	TGTGCCAGCAGTTACTCATCCGCTTATGAGCAGTTCTTC	CASSYSSAYEQFF
TRBD2	TRBV19	TRBJ2-3	-	TGTGCCAGTAGTATTAGCGGGAGGGCCACAGATACGCAGTATTTT	CASSISGRATDTQYF
-	TRBV5-8	TRBJ1-3	-	TGTGCCAGCAGCTTCCGGGGGGGGTCTGGAAACACCATATATTTT	CASSFRGGSGNTIYF
TRBD2	TRBV30	TRBJ2-7	-	TGTGCCTGGACAAGGACTAGGAGTTTCCACGAGCAGTACTTC	CAWTRTRSFHEQYF
-	TRBV5-1	TRBJ2-7	-	TGCGCCAGCAGCTTGGGAGGGCTAGCGATCTCCTACGAGCAGTACTTC	CASSLGGLAISYEQYF
TRBD2	TRBV2	TRBJ2-3	-	TGTGCCAGCGGAACTCCTACTAGCGGGCCAAGCACAGATACGCAGTATTTT	CASGTPTSGPSTDTQYF
-	TRBV28	TRBJ2-6	-	TGTGCCAGCAGCAGCTGGCCGGGGGTAGGCTCTGGGGCCAACGTCCTGACTTTC	CASSSWPGVGSGANVLTF
-	TRBV10-3	TRBJ1-2	-	TGTGCCATCAGTGAGACAGCTAACTATGGCTACACCTTC	CAISETANYGYTF
-	TRBV7-6	TRBJ2-3	-	TGTGCCACCGGGCTACTCAACACAGATACGCAGTATTTT	CATGLLNTDTQYF
-	TRBV5-1	TRBJ2-6	-	TGCGCCAGCAGCTTTGGACGGGCCAACGTCCTGACTTTC	CASSFGRANVLTF
TRBD1	TRBV27	TRBJ2-7	-	TGTGCCAGCAGTCGGTCCGGGACAGGGATCTACGAGCAGTACTTC	CASSRSGTGIYEQYF
-	TRBV11-3	TRBJ2-2	-	TGTGCCAGCAGCTTAGGTTCAGTAGAGACCGGGGAGCTGTTTTTT	CASSLGSVETGELFF
TRBD2	TRBV7-2	TRBJ2-3	-	TGTGCCAGCAGCCCGCGGGGGACGACGCCCACAGATACGCAGTATTTT	CASSPRGTTPTDTQYF
TRBD1	TRBV29-1	TRBJ2-7	-	TGCAGCGTTGAAGATCCGCCCGGGACAGGGGGTTACGAGCAGTACTTC	CSVEDPPGTGGYEQYF
-	TRBV11-3	TRBJ2-7	-	TGTGCCAGCAGCTTAGACCCAGGGCTCGACGAGCAGTACTTC	CASSLDPGLDEQYF
-	TRBV28	TRBJ1-2	-	TGTGCCAGCAGTTTAGGGGGTTTGTATGGCTACACCTTC	CASSLGGLYGYTF
-	TRBV7-2	TRBJ1-3	-	TGTGCCAGCAGCTTAGGCACAGGCACTCCGAACACCATATATTTT	CASSLGTGTPNTIYF
-	TRBV4-1	TRBJ2-7	once	TGCGCCAGCAGCCATGTCATGGCTTGGGAGTACGAGCAGTACTTC	CASSHVMAWEYEQYF
TRBD2	TRBV2	TRBJ2-7	-	TGTGCCAGCAGCCCTGGGACTAGCGGGAGGGCGGCCCCTTACGAGCAGTACTTC	CASSPGTSGRAAPYEQYF
TRBD1	TRBV28	TRBJ2-7	-	TGTGCCAGCAGTTTATGGGACAGGGGGCGCGAGCAGTACTTC	CASSLWDRGREQYF
-	TRBV12-5	TRBJ2-1	-	TGTGCTAGTGGAAAGGGGGTGAGCTCCTACAATGAGCAGTTCTTC	CASGKGVSSYNEQFF
-	TRBV4-2	TRBJ1-5	once	TGTGCCAGCAGCCAAGATATGGGCCAGGGCGGCAATCAGCCCCAGCATTTT	CASSQDMGQGGNQPQHF
-	TRBV6-5	TRBJ2-7	-	TGTGCCAGCAGCCACAGGGCCCCTGGCTCCTACGAGCAGTACTTC	CASSHRAPGSYEQYF
TRBD1	TRBV6-5	TRBJ1-2	-	TGTGCCAGCCAGGGGGCGGACTATGGCTACACCTTC	CASQGADYGYTF
-	TRBV30	TRBJ1-4	-	TGTGCCTGGAGTGTGGGGGCGTCTAATGAAAAACTGTTTTTT	CAWSVGASNEKLFF
-	TRBV30	TRBJ1-4	-	TGTGCCTGGAGTCCCCGGGAAAAACTGTTTTTT	CAWSPREKLFF
TRBD2	TRBV18	TRBJ2-3	-	TGTGCCAGCTCGGCCGGTCTAGCGGGAGTTCAAGATACGCAGTATTTT	CASSAGLAGVQDTQYF
TRBD1	TRBV5-6	TRBJ2-2	-	TGTGCCAGCAGCCCAAGGACAGGGTTTACCGGGGAGCTGTTTTTT	CASSPRTGFTGELFF